The 15 T cell receptor beta chains below all came from one sample that was sequenced in a study of blood T cell repertoires in COVID-19. The data were produced by immunoSEQ multiplex PCR, yet TCRdb's version contains in-frame clones alone and is incomplete. The sample has some 110,000 clones, 65% to 80% seen once; the top ten hold 2% to 3%. Input material: peripheral blood. These receptors originate from a man aged 45-60 years with acute or convalescent COVID-19.

V usage is TRBV28 and J usage is TRBJ1-2; D not resolved. The CDR3 has 13 amino acids. Germline-derived CDR1 and CDR2 are MDHEN and SYDVKM. Trimming pared 3 bases from V and 1 base from J, leaving 6 bases between. In DNA form, the CDR3 reads TGTGCCAGCAGTTTCACAGTTAACTATGGCTACACCTTC. This gives the protein CASSFTVNYGYTF.

V gene TRBV27 combines with J gene TRBJ1-6; 7 nucleotides agree with TRBD1. The germline V gene has CDR1 MNHEY and CDR2 SMNVEV (reference sequence). V trimming: 6 bases; J trimming: 7 bases; junction bases outside the gene matches: 6. The CDR3 length is 14 residues. CDR3 region: CASRQTGPNSPLHF. CDR3 nucleotides: TGTGCCAGCAGACAGACAGGGCCCAATTCACCCCTCCACTTT.

This clone was counted only a few times. Other DNA sequences from this sample encode an identical CDR3 as well. V gene TRBV27 combines with J gene TRBJ2-7; possibly TRBD2 for D (6 bases). Per germline, CDR1 MNHEY and CDR2 SMNVEV (reference sequence). The CDR3 length is 16 residues. V lost 0 bases and J lost 0, with 12 bases in between. CDR3 DNA sequence: TGTGCCAGCAGTTTATCTAGCGGCAGGAGCTCCTACGAGCAGTACTTC. It codes for CASSLSSGRSSYEQYF.

This chain links TRBV4-1 with TRBJ2-3; D unresolved. The CDR3 has 14 amino acids. V gave up 1 base and J gave up 1 base, with 6 bases separating them. Germline lookup yields CDR1 MGHRA and CDR2 YSYEKL. CDR3 DNA: TGCGCCAGCAGCCAAGGGGCCGGCACAGATACGCAGTATTTT. Translation: CASSQGAGTDTQYF.

The CDR3 sequence is CASSLEPGRTDTQYF. The CDR3, as DNA: TGCGCCAGCAGCTTGGAGCCCGGCAGGACAGATACGCAGTATTTT. The genes are TRBV5-1 and TRBJ2-3; no firm D call. Deletions cut 0 bases from V and 3 bases from J, with 11 bases between. This CDR3 contains 15 residues. Germline V gene data show CDR1 as SGHRS and CDR2 as YFSETQ. Drawing the rest from reference TRBV5-1 and TRBJ2-3, the complete variable domain is KAGVTQTPRYLIKTRGQQVTLSCSPISGHRSVSWYQQTPGQGLQFLFEYFSETQRNKGNFPGRFSGRQFSNSRSEMNVSTLELGDSALYLCASSLEPGRTDTQYFGPGTRLTVL.

This clone was seen a single time. The V gene is TRBV5-1, the J gene TRBJ1-2; 10 nucleotides agree with TRBD1. Germline V lookup: CDR1 SGHRS, CDR2 YFSETQ. Trimming cost V 4 bases and J 8 bases; bases outside gene matches: 14. The CDR3 runs 16 residues. CDR3 nucleotides: TGCGCCAGCAGCCGGGACAGGGGCCCCACCTTAGGAGGCTACACCTTC. It translates to CASSRDRGPTLGGYTF.

The rearrangement uses TRBV30 and TRBJ1-6; D possibly corresponds to TRBD1 (6 bases). Germline V CDR1 and CDR2: GTSNPN, SVGIG (reference sequence). With 1 base removed from V and 7 bases from J, the gap between germline ends came to 20 bases. The CDR3 spans 17 residues. The CDR3 sequence: CAWSEWGLQGRNSPLHF. CDR3 coding DNA: TGTGCCTGGAGTGAGTGGGGCCTACAGGGTAGGAATTCACCCCTCCACTTT.

This sequence joins TRBV4-1 and TRBJ2-1; 10 bases are shared with TRBD1. The CDR3 has 13 amino acids. Germline loops: CDR1 MGHRA, CDR2 YSYEKL. Germline trimming cut 6 bases from V and 9 bases from J; bases unmatched to any gene: 5. The CDR3 DNA is TGCGCCAGCAGGGGACAGGGGCGTTCTGAGCAGTTCTTC. Translating it yields CASRGQGRSEQFF.

The CDR3 here is CASSTTGVGPQHF. The CDR3 DNA reads as TGTGCCAGCAGCACGACAGGGGTCGGGCCCCAGCATTTT. V usage is TRBV27 and J usage is TRBJ1-5, with 8 bases lining up with TRBD1. The germline CDR1 and CDR2 sequences are MNHEY and SMNVEV (reference sequence). Trimming removed 6 bases from V and 9 bases from J; junction bases left unmatched: 7. The CDR3 has 13 residues.

The chain has TRBV2 and TRBJ2-7; D is uncertain. CDR1 is SNHLY, CDR2 FYNNEI, per germline. V lost 4 bases to trimming and J lost 4 bases, with 14 bases between them. The CDR3 runs 14 residues. CDR3 residues: CASSGLMRIYEQYF. The CDR3 nucleotides are TGTGCCAGCAGTGGGTTGATGAGAATTTACGAGCAGTACTTC.

The genes are TRBV11-2 and TRBJ1-5, with D tentatively TRBD1 (5 bases). This CDR3 spans 15 amino acids. CDR1 is SGHAT and CDR2 is FQNNGV in the germline V gene. V was trimmed by 5 bases and J by 4 bases, leaving 15 bases between them. For the CDR3, the DNA is TGTGCCAGCAGCACAAACATGGGGGGTAATCAGCCCCAGCATTTT. Its translation: CASSTNMGGNQPQHF.

The V and J genes are TRBV3-1 (or the pseudogene TRBV3-2) and TRBJ1-4; D is unclear. Germline CDR1 and CDR2: LGHDT and YNNKEL (reference sequence). V was cut by 1 base and J by 4 bases, with 10 bases left in between. The length of the CDR3 is 15 residues. The CDR3 DNA reads TGTGCCAGCAGCCAAGTAGTTCACTATAATGAAAAACTGTTTTTT. As protein: CASSQVVHYNEKLFF.

This clone was recorded once. V usage is TRBV2 and J usage is TRBJ1-2; D might be TRBD1 (5 bases). The length of the CDR3 is 14 residues. Trimming shortened V by 6 bases and J by 1 base, and 12 bases separated the two germline ends. Germline V CDR1 and CDR2: SNHLY, FYNNEI. The CDR3 region has the DNA TGTGCCAGCAGCGGACAAAGGAATAACTATGGCTACACCTTC. This codes for CASSGQRNNYGYTF.

This chain joins TRBV12-3 or TRBV12-4 and TRBJ2-3; a possible D gene is TRBD1 (5 bases). The CDR3 is made up of 13 amino acids. Trimming removed 6 bases from V and 2 bases from J, with 9 bases in between. As DNA, the CDR3 is TGTGCCAGCAGCTCGGACAACACAGATACGCAGTATTTT. Translated, it gives CASSSDNTDTQYF.

CDR3 loop: CAWEALAGGYEQYF. The CDR3 DNA reads as TGTGCCTGGGAGGCACTAGCGGGGGGCTACGAGCAGTACTTC. The rearrangement links TRBV30 to TRBJ2-7, with 12 bases lining up with TRBD2. V lost 5 bases to trimming and J lost 3 bases; unmatched junction nucleotides: 5. The V gene's germline CDR1 is GTSNPN and CDR2 SVGIG (reference sequence). The CDR3 is made up of 14 amino acids.